Below are 28 T cell receptor beta chains sequenced from a single sample in a study of T-cell reconstitution after alpha-beta-depleted transplantation in children (dated by TCRdb to the mid-2010s). The protocol used for the library was PCR. Sequencing instrument: Illumina HiSeq 2500. TCR libraries were prepared with molecular barcoding, using unique molecular identifiers to normalize TCRbeta repertoire quantification. The raw public data were reprocessed by TCRdb itself: fastp quality trimming at Q25, MiXCR clonotype calling, in-frame beta chains only. Every entry covers one CDR3 protein and lists the most common genes and DNA from its rows. The sample table lists about 540,000 distinct CDR3 sequences, roughly 30% of them with a count of one. 36% of the sample comes from the top ten. According to the study, the label for this sample's treatment or condition signals: allogeneic hematopoietic cell transplantation with graft depleted of TCRalphabeta T cells and CD19 B cells.

This specimen consisted of PBMCs, obtained before TCRalphabeta/CD19-depleted stem cell transplant. These receptors all come from a boy in the first two years of life with Wiskott-Aldrich syndrome, due to receive a stem cell transplant.

This sequence joins TRBV7-9 and TRBJ1-6, with D hard to call. Trimming shortened V by 0 bases and J by 0 bases, and 0 bases separated the two germline ends. The length of the CDR3 is 14 residues. The germline CDR1 and CDR2 sequences are SEHNR and FQNEAQ (reference sequence). The CDR3 region is CASSLASYNSPLHF. The CDR3 DNA sequence: TGTGCCAGCAGCTTAGCCTCCTATAATTCACCCCTCCACTTT.

The table lists this clonotype with a count of one. V is TRBV5-1 and J is TRBJ1-1; a possible D gene is TRBD1 (6 bases). The CDR3 extends over 15 amino acids. Trimming removed 0 bases at V and 1 base at J, with 10 bases between. Per the germline V gene, CDR1 is SGHRS and CDR2 is YFSETQ. The CDR3 loop reads CASSLVIGGNTEAFF. CDR3 DNA sequence: TGCGCCAGCAGCTTGGTCATAGGGGGGAACACTGAAGCTTTCTTT.

This chain connects TRBV7-2 to TRBJ1-1; D is undetermined. The CDR3 is made up of 17 amino acids. V was clipped by 0 bases and J by 0 bases, with 14 bases between them. Germline lookup yields CDR1 SGHTA and CDR2 FQGNSA. This CDR3 reads CASSLALVQTMNTEAFF. The CDR3 coding sequence is TGTGCCAGCAGCTTAGCGTTGGTACAAACCATGAACACTGAAGCTTTCTTT.

CDR3 amino acids: CSAFDRVSTDTQYF. The CDR3 bases are TGCAGTGCTTTTGACAGGGTGAGCACAGATACGCAGTATTTT. The V and J genes are TRBV20-1 and TRBJ2-3; 7 nucleotides agree with TRBD1. Germline loops: CDR1 DFQATT, CDR2 SNEGSKA (reference sequence). The CDR3 totals 14 residues. V lost 5 bases and J lost 0; bases outside the gene matches: 5.

V usage is TRBV30 and J usage is TRBJ2-7; D not resolved. CDR3 length: 12 residues. The ends were cut back, 2 bases at V and 6 bases at J, with 11 bases in the middle. Germline-derived CDR1 and CDR2 are GTSNPN and SVGIG (reference sequence). The CDR3 loop reads CAWSSSSPEQYF. The CDR3 DNA reads as TGTGCCTGGAGTTCTTCGTCCCCCGAGCAGTACTTC.

This clonotype showed up just a few times. The chain couples TRBV7-2 to TRBJ1-3; weak D call: TRBD1 (6 bases). CDR1 SGHTA and CDR2 FQGNSA come from the germline V gene. The CDR3 runs to 15 residues. Trimming left V 5 bases short and J 0 bases short, with 11 bases between. The DNA for the CDR3 is TGTGCCAGCAGCCTCGGGACACTCTCTGGAAACACCATATATTTT. Translating it yields CASSLGTLSGNTIYF.

This clonotype was detected a few times. This chain uses TRBV7-3 with TRBJ2-7; 13 bases are a match to TRBD2. This CDR3 is 15 amino acids long. Germline CDR1 SGHTA, CDR2 FQGTGA. Trimming removed 5 bases from V and 5 bases from J; junction bases left unmatched: 6. In nucleotides, the CDR3 is TGTGCCAGCAGCCCTGGGACTAGCGGGACCAACGAGCAGTACTTC. Its protein is CASSPGTSGTNEQYF.

This clonotype was found a few times. The chain uses TRBV5-1 and TRBJ2-1; 9 bases line up with TRBD2. This CDR3 is 16 amino acids long. Germline V gene lookup returns CDR1 SGHRS and CDR2 YFSETQ. The ends lost 0 bases at V and 4 bases at J; junction bases unmatched: 5. The CDR3 spells CASSLVATSGYNEQFF. CDR3 coding DNA: TGCGCCAGCAGCTTGGTGGCGACTAGCGGATACAATGAGCAGTTCTTC.

J is TRBJ2-3 and V is TRBV12-3 or TRBV12-4; unclear D gene. This CDR3 is built from 12 residues. V lost 5 bases, J lost 4 bases, and 7 bases lay in between. The CDR3 nucleotides are TGTGCCAGCAGTCATCGATCAGATACGCAGTATTTT. Its protein product is CASSHRSDTQYF.

To note about this clonotype: A clone one base away is much larger, so this may be a read error. This sequence joins TRBV15 and TRBJ2-1; the D gene could be TRBD1 or TRBD2 (5 bases each). The CDR3 is made up of 17 amino acids. The germline V gene encodes CDR1 LNHNV and CDR2 YYDKDF (reference sequence). CDR3 coding DNA: TGTTCCACCAGCAGAGATGGGGGACCTATCTCCTACAATGAGCAGTTCTTC. Amino acids: CSTSRDGGPISYNEQFF.

This clonotype was counted only a few times. The rearrangement links TRBV12-3 or TRBV12-4 to TRBJ2-5; 13 bases agree with TRBD2. Losses at the gene ends were 7 bases for V and 5 bases for J; bases not matched to a gene: 7. CDR3 length: 15 residues. The CDR3 sequence is CASKTSGRARETQYF. For the CDR3, the DNA is TGTGCCAGCAAAACTAGCGGGAGGGCTCGTGAGACCCAGTACTTC.

The chain carries TRBV5-1 and TRBJ2-5; D perhaps matches TRBD1 (6 bases). Trimming stripped 4 bases from V and 2 bases from J, with 9 bases between. The CDR3 is 13 amino acids. Germline CDR1 SGHRS, CDR2 YFSETQ. The CDR3 DNA is TGCGCCAGCAGCGCCGGGACACAAGAGACCCAGTACTTC. Amino acids: CASSAGTQETQYF.

The V call is TRBV4-1, the J call TRBJ2-7; D is perhaps TRBD2 (5 bases). V was clipped by 3 bases and J by 0 bases, with 15 bases between them. Germline-derived CDR1 and CDR2 are MGHRA and YSYEKL. There are 16 residues in the CDR3. The CDR3 sequence is CASSQDTATSSYEQYF. The CDR3 DNA follows: TGCGCCAGCAGCCAGGATACAGCAACTAGCTCCTACGAGCAGTACTTC.

This clonotype was counted between two and nine times. The V call is TRBV12-3 or TRBV12-4, the J call TRBJ2-1; 10 bases line up with TRBD2. This CDR3 contains 15 residues. V dropped 2 bases and J dropped 8; count of bases not matched to a gene: 6. CDR3 sequence (DNA): TGTGCCAGCAGTTTAACACTAGCGGGAAAGGATGAGCAGTTCTTC. Amino acid sequence: CASSLTLAGKDEQFF.

The J gene is TRBJ1-2, the V gene TRBV5-1; TRBD1 agrees at 11 bases. The CDR3 has 15 amino acids. The ends lost 3 bases at V and 4 bases at J; junction bases unmatched: 5. Germline values: CDR1 SGHRS, CDR2 YFSETQ. In nucleotides, the CDR3 is TGCGCCAGCAGCTCCACGGGACAGGGGGGCTATGGCTACACCTTC. This gives the protein CASSSTGQGGYGYTF.

This clonotype has only a few counts. V and J are TRBV28 and TRBJ1-5, with 8 nucleotides matching TRBD1. The CDR3 extends over 14 amino acids. The germline V gene encodes CDR1 MDHEN and CDR2 SYDVKM. Trimming at V came to 4 bases and at J to 9 bases, leaving 8 bases not matched to a gene. The CDR3 bases are TGTGCCAGCAGTTCGGACAGGGCGATGGGGCCCCAGCATTTT. Translation gives CASSSDRAMGPQHF.

The chain combines TRBV7-2 with TRBJ1-2, with D maybe TRBD1 (6 bases). The germline V gene encodes CDR1 SGHTA and CDR2 FQGNSA. The CDR3 has 14 amino acids. The germline V and J ends were trimmed by 6 bases and 0 bases, with 11 bases remaining between them. Here the CDR3 DNA reads TGTGCCAGCAGAGGACAGCCAGCTAACTATGGCTACACCTTC. This gives the protein CASRGQPANYGYTF.

This clonotype occurred a few times. The V call is TRBV9, the J call TRBJ1-2; a possible D gene is TRBD1 (5 bases). Trimming removed 3 bases at V and 1 base at J, with 13 bases between. CDR1 is SGDLS and CDR2 is YYNGEE in the germline V gene. This CDR3 contains 15 residues. CDR3 nucleotide sequence: TGTGCCAGCAGCGCGGGGGAGGCCCGTAACTATGGCTACACCTTC. Translation gives CASSAGEARNYGYTF. Variable domain in full (rest from reference TRBV9 and TRBJ1-2): DSGVTQTPKHLITATGQRVTLRCSPRSGDLSVYWYQQSLDQGLQFLIQYYNGEERAKGNILERFSAQQFPDLHSELNLSSLELGDSALYFCASSAGEARNYGYTFGSGTRLTVV.

This clonotype has more than one count but fewer than ten. The junction departs from the called germline gene at one end, perhaps through a read error. The chain uses TRBV27 and TRBJ2-1, with D possibly TRBD1 on 5 matching bases. The CDR3 extends over 11 amino acids. Germline CDR1 MNHEY, CDR2 SMNVEV (reference sequence). CDR3 in amino acids: CASSFQGRAVF. The CDR3 DNA reads as TGTGCCAGCAGTTTCCAGGGTAGGGCGGTCTTC.

The chain couples TRBV27 to TRBJ2-5, with TRBD2 identical over 7 bases. The CDR3 length is 14 residues. Germline CDR1 MNHEY, CDR2 SMNVEV (reference sequence). The trim removed 6 bases at V and 3 bases at J, leaving 7 bases unmatched. CDR3 in DNA: TGTGCCAGCAGACGCGGGAGAGTGGAAGAGACCCAGTACTTC. Residues: CASRRGRVEETQYF.

This clonotype has just one count. J is TRBJ2-1 and V is TRBV20-1, with D hard to call. V lost 3 bases to trimming and J lost 0 bases, with 12 bases between them. This CDR3 is built from 15 residues. The germline V gene encodes CDR1 DFQATT and CDR2 SNEGSKA (reference sequence). The CDR3 sequence is CSASPAESSYNEQFF. In DNA, the CDR3 is TGCAGTGCTAGCCCCGCTGAGAGCTCCTACAATGAGCAGTTCTTC.

This clonotype was detected only a few times. This rearrangement joins TRBV6-1 to TRBJ1-2; D unclear. This CDR3 region has 14 residues. Germline V gives CDR1 MNHNS, CDR2 SASEGT. Trimming took 5 bases from V and 2 from J, leaving 12 bases between them. The CDR3 DNA is TGTGCCAGCAGTAAAGGCGCCAGCAACTATGGCTACACCTTC. As protein: CASSKGASNYGYTF.

This chain links TRBV20-1 with TRBJ2-7; D remains ambiguous. Trimming removed 3 bases at V and 4 bases at J, with 13 bases between. The CDR3 contains 13 residues. Per the germline V gene, CDR1 is DFQATT and CDR2 is SNEGSKA (reference sequence). The CDR3 spells CSASSGFVYEQYF. CDR3 sequence (DNA): TGCAGTGCTAGTTCGGGTTTTGTATACGAGCAGTACTTC.

This clonotype has just a few counts. The V gene is TRBV20-1, the J gene TRBJ2-4; 7 bases are shared with TRBD2. Germline loops: CDR1 DFQATT, CDR2 SNEGSKA (reference sequence). There are 13 residues in the CDR3. The ends lost 0 bases at V and 10 bases at J; junction bases unmatched: 6. The CDR3 sequence: CSARDTSGVIQYF. In nucleotides, the CDR3 is TGCAGTGCTAGAGATACCAGCGGGGTAATTCAGTACTTC.

In this sample, this clonotype turned up a few times. This chain links TRBV6-1 with TRBJ2-7; a possible D gene is TRBD2 (5 bases). Trimming left V 6 bases short and J 1 base short, with 13 bases between. The germline V gene has CDR1 MNHNS and CDR2 SASEGT. This CDR3 comprises 14 residues. The CDR3 region is CASSAPGISYEQYF. The CDR3 DNA sequence: TGTGCCAGCAGCGCCCCGGGAATATCCTACGAGCAGTACTTC.

A few counts support this clonotype. The chain joins TRBV5-1 to TRBJ2-7, with TRBD2 matching over 8 bases. The CDR3 runs to 16 residues. CDR1 and CDR2 from the germline V gene are SGHRS and YFSETQ. V shed 0 bases and J 4 bases; nucleotides not matched to a gene: 9. CDR3 region: CASSLDKAGGYYEQYF. The CDR3 DNA reads TGCGCCAGCAGCTTGGATAAGGCGGGAGGATATTACGAGCAGTACTTC.

This clonotype turned up a few times. The rearrangement uses TRBV18 and TRBJ1-6; D is ambiguous. Germline CDR1 is KGHSH and CDR2 is LQKENI. The V and J ends lost 2 bases and 7 bases respectively, with 6 bases between them. The CDR3 covers 13 residues. CDR3 in amino acids: CASSPKGNSPLHF. CDR3 sequence (DNA): TGTGCCAGCTCACCAAAGGGAAATTCACCCCTCCACTTT.

This clonotype has only a few counts. The V call is TRBV20-1, the J call TRBJ2-1; 13 bases align to TRBD2. J gave up 4 bases and V 0 bases, and 9 bases lay outside the gene matches. The length of the CDR3 is 18 residues. CDR1 and CDR2 from the germline V gene are DFQATT and SNEGSKA (reference sequence). CDR3 coding DNA: TGCAGTGCTAGAGATCCCGCAGGGACTAGCGGGACGTACAATGAGCAGTTCTTC. Translated, it gives CSARDPAGTSGTYNEQFF.